This is a list of T cell receptor beta chains from one sample in a study of control samples from healthy donors and cancer patients. Generated by immunoSEQ multiplex PCR, the TCRdb table keeps only in-frame clones and is missing some. The sample has fewer than 500,000 clones; 90% are singletons. The sequencing sample was made of PBMCs. The receptors come from a man in his forties with head and neck cancer. The CDR3 runs from the conserved cysteine through the conserved F or W. D genes are given only for firm matches. Not every row has a clone size; where given, it reads once, few, many or a size class.

J gene	D gene	V gene	clone size	CDR3 protein	CDR3 DNA
TRBJ2-1	TRBD2	TRBV5-1	.	CASSLETSVGNEQFF	TGCGCCAGCAGCTTGGAGACTAGCGTCGGGAATGAGCAGTTCTTC
TRBJ2-3	.	TRBV27	.	CASSLSGLTDTQYF	TGTGCCAGCAGTCTAAGCGGACTAACAGATACGCAGTATTTT
TRBJ2-7	.	TRBV9	once	CASSPATDYEQYF	TGTGCCAGCAGCCCCGCGACAGACTACGAGCAGTACTTC
TRBJ1-5	.	TRBV27	.	CASSLFGRDYQPQHF	TGTGCCAGCAGTTTATTTGGCAGGGATTATCAGCCCCAGCATTTT
TRBJ1-5	.	TRBV10-3	once	CAISESGTVYQPQHF	TGTGCCATCAGTGAGTCAGGGACGGTGTATCAGCCCCAGCATTTT
TRBJ2-7	.	TRBV19	few	CASSVPGRFYEQYF	TGTGCCAGTAGTGTTCCGGGACGGTTTTACGAGCAGTACTTC
TRBJ2-2	.	TRBV11-2	.	CASSLSSVTGELFF	TGTGCCAGCAGCTTATCATCGGTCACCGGGGAGCTGTTTTTT
TRBJ2-7	.	TRBV5-8	.	CASSQGPRSSYEQYF	TGTGCCAGCAGCCAGGGACCGAGGAGCTCCTACGAGCAGTACTTC
TRBJ1-2	.	TRBV29-1	.	CSVEDFHHPSGVYGYTF	TGCAGCGTTGAAGATTTCCACCATCCCTCAGGGGTATATGGCTACACCTTC
TRBJ2-6	.	TRBV6-6	.	CASSYGSTSGANVLTF	TGTGCCAGCAGTTATGGTAGTACATCTGGGGCCAACGTCCTGACTTTC
TRBJ1-2	.	TRBV5-1	.	CASSFDTALANYGYTF	TGCGCCAGCAGCTTCGATACAGCTTTAGCTAACTATGGCTACACCTTC
TRBJ2-2	.	TRBV28	.	CASSSPGRTGELFF	TGTGCCAGCAGTTCCCCGGGTAGGACCGGGGAGCTGTTTTTT
TRBJ2-7	.	TRBV5-1	.	CASSTSQGSYEQYF	TGCGCCAGCAGCACTTCGCAGGGGTCCTACGAGCAGTACTTC
TRBJ2-7	.	TRBV27	.	CASSPSCEQYF	TGTGCCAGCAGTCCCTCCTGTGAGCAGTACTTC
TRBJ2-2	.	TRBV7-9	few	CASSPVAGPTVTLFF	TGTGCCAGCAGCCCTGTCGCGGGGCCTACAGTTACGCTGTTTTTT
TRBJ1-2	.	TRBV7-8	.	CASTVLEGFGYTF	TGTGCCAGCACAGTACTGGAGGGTTTTGGCTACACCTTC
TRBJ2-5	.	TRBV12-3/TRBV12-4	.	CASSFWQETQYF	TGTGCCAGCAGTTTCTGGCAAGAGACCCAGTACTTC
TRBJ2-5	TRBD1	TRBV5-1	once	CASSYKDRFHVETQYF	TGCGCCAGCAGCTACAAGGACAGGTTTCACGTGGAGACCCAGTACTTC
TRBJ2-1	.	TRBV25-1	.	CASSDLVEAEEQFF	TGTGCCAGCAGTGACCTTGTGGAGGCGGAGGAGCAGTTCTTC
TRBJ2-1	TRBD2	TRBV28	.	CASNDRGDPLNEQFF	TGTGCCAGCAACGATCGGGGGGATCCGCTGAATGAGCAGTTCTTC
TRBJ1-1	.	TRBV14	.	CASSEVWSSTEAFF	TGTGCCAGCAGCGAAGTGTGGTCGTCTACTGAAGCTTTCTTT
TRBJ1-5	.	TRBV3-1/TRBV3-2	.	CASSQELWGQPQHF	TGTGCCAGCAGCCAAGAACTGTGGGGTCAGCCCCAGCATTTT
TRBJ1-1	.	TRBV19	once	CASSWRGGNTEAFF	TGTGCCAGTAGTTGGCGGGGCGGGAACACTGAAGCTTTCTTT